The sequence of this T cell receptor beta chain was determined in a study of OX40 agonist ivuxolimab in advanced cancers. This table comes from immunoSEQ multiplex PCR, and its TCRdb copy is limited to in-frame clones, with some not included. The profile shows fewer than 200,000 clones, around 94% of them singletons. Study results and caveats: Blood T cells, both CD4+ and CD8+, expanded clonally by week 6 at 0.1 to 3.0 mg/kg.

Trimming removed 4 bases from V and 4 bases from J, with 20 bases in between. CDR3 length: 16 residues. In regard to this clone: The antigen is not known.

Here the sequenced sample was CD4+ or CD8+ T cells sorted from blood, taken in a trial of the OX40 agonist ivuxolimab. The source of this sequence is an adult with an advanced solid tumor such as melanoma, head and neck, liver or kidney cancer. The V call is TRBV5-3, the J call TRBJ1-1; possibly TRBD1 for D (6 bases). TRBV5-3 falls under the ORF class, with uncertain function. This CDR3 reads CARSLWDTEKGTEAFF. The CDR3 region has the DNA TGTGCCAGAAGCCTGTGGGACACCGAAAAGGGCACTGAAGCTTTCTTT.